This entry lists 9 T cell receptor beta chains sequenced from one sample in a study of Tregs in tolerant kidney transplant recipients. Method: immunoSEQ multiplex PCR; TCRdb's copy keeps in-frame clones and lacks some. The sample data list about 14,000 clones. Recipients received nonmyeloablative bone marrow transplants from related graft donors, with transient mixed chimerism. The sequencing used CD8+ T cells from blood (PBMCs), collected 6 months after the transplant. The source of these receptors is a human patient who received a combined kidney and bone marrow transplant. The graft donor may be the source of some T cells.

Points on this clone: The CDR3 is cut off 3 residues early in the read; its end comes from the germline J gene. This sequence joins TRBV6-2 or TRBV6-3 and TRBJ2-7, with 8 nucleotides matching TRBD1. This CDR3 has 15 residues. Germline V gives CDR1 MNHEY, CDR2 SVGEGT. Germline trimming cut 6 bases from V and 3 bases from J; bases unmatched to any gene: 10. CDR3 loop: CASSPLTGAFYEQYF. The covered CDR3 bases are TGTGCCAGCAGCCCACTGACAGGGGCCTTCTACGAG.

The CDR3 loop reads CATSRWGGEAYEQYF. The CDR3 DNA, read in part, is TGTGCCACCAGCAGGTGGGGAGGGGAAGCCTACGAG. The chain recombines TRBV15 with TRBJ2-7; 7 bases align to TRBD2. Read sequence stops 3 residues before the CDR3 end, and the germline J gene provides the missing end. The V segment lost 3 bases and the J segment 2 bases; nucleotides outside the gene matches: 7. Germline assignment: CDR1 LNHNV and CDR2 YYDKDF (reference sequence). CDR3 length: 15 amino acids.

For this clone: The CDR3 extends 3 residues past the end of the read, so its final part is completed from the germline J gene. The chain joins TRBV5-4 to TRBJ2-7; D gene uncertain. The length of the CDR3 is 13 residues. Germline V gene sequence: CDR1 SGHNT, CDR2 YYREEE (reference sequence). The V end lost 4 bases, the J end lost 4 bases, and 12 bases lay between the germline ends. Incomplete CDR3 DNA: TGTGCCAGCAGCGCTCAGGTGACATACGAG. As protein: CASSAQVTYE. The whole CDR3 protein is CASSAQVTYEQYF.

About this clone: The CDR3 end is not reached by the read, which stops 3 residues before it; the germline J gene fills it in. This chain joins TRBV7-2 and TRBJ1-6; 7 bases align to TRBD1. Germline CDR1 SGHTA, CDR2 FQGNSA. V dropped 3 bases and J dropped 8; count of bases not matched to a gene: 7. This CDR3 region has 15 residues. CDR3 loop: CASSFYAGGDSPLHF. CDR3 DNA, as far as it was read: TGTGCCAGCAGCTTCTACGCAGGGGGTGATTCACCC.

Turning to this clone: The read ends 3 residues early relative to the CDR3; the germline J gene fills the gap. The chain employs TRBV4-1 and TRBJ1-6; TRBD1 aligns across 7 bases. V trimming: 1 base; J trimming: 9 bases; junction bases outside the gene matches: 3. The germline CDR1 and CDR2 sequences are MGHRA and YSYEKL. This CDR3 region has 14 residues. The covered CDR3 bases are TGCGCCAGCAGCCAAGGTCAGGGGGGTTCACCC. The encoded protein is CASSQGQGGSP. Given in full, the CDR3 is CASSQGQGGSPLHF.

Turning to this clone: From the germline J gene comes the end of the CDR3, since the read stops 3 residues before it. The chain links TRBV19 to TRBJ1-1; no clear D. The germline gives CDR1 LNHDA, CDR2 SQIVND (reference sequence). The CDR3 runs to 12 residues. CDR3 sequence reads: CASSIERLPAFF. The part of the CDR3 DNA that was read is TGTGCCAGTAGTATAGAGCGGCTACCA.

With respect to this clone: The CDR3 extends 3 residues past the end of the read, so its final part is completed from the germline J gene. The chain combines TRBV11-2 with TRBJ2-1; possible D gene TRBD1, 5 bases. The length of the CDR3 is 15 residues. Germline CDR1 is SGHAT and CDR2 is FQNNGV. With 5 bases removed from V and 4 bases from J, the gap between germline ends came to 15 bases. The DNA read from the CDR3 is TGTGCCAGCAGCCGGCTAGGGGTCCTGTACAATGAG. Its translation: CASSRLGVLYNE. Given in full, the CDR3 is CASSRLGVLYNEQFF.

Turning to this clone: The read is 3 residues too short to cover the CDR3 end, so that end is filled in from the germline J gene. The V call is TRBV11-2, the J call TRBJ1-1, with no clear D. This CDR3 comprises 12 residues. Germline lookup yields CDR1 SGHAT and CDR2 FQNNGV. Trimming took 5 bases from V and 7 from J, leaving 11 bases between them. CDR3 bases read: TGTGCCAGCAGCCTGGGCCTATTTGAA. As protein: CASSLGLFE. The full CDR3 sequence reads CASSLGLFEAFF.

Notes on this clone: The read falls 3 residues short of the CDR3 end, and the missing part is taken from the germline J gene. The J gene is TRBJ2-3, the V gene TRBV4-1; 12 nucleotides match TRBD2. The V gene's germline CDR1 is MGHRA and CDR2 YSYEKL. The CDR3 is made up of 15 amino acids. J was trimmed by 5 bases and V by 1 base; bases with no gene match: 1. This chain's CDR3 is CASSQGGLAGDTQYF. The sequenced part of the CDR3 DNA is TGCGCCAGCAGCCAAGGGGGACTAGCGGGAGATACG.